This is a list of T cell receptor beta chains from one sample in a study of blood T cell repertoires in COVID-19. Repertoires were generated with immunoSEQ multiplex PCR, while TCRdb's copy carries only in-frame clones and drops some. This table has about 280,000 clones, approximately 89% appearing once. Sequencing was done on a sample of PBMCs or T cells enriched from blood (not recorded which). The receptors stem from a man aged 40-55 years who had been exposed to COVID-19. CDR3s include the opening cysteine and the closing phenylalanine or tryptophan. The D gene is left open where the match is weak. Only part of the rows carry a size: once, few, many, or a class if the clone is expanded.

clone size | D gene | J gene | V gene | CDR3 protein | CDR3 DNA
few | TRBD2 | TRBJ2-1 | TRBV30 | CAWSVRGGGGEQFF | TGTGCCTGGAGTGTACGGGGCGGGGGTGGTGAGCAGTTCTTC
. | . | TRBJ1-3 | TRBV27 | CASSIPDRPSGNTIYF | TGTGCCAGCAGTATACCAGACAGGCCCTCTGGAAACACCATATATTTT
. | . | TRBJ1-2 | TRBV6-1 | CASSEGMEVYGYTF | TGTGCCAGCAGTGAAGGTATGGAGGTCTATGGCTACACCTTC
. | TRBD1 | TRBJ1-1 | TRBV6-6 | CASSRTGRMNTEAFF | TGTGCCAGCAGCCGGACAGGGAGAATGAACACTGAAGCTTTCTTT
few | . | TRBJ2-7 | TRBV5-4 | CASSRQDSREQYF | TGTGCCAGCAGCCGGCAGGATTCCCGCGAGCAGTACTTC
. | . | TRBJ1-5 | TRBV4-2 | CASSQEVARNQPQHF | TGTGCCAGCAGCCAAGAGGTGGCAAGAAATCAGCCCCAGCATTTT
few | . | TRBJ1-2 | TRBV9 | CASSATGIDYGYTF | TGTGCCAGCAGCGCTACAGGGATTGACTATGGCTACACCTTC
. | TRBD2 | TRBJ2-5 | TRBV2 | CASRGGYQETQYF | TGTGCCAGCAGGGGGGGGTACCAAGAGACCCAGTACTTC
. | . | TRBJ1-2 | TRBV11-3 | CASSSRGEGYTF | TGTGCCAGCAGCTCCCGCGGGGAGGGCTACACCTTC
. | . | TRBJ1-2 | TRBV24-1 | CATSDPGKNYGYTF | TGTGCCACCAGTGATCCCGGGAAGAACTATGGCTACACCTTC
. | . | TRBJ2-3 | TRBV9 | CASSVISAGSDTQYF | TGTGCCAGCAGCGTAATCTCCGCGGGCTCCGATACGCAGTATTTT
. | TRBD1 | TRBJ2-3 | TRBV30 | CAWRGQGATDTQYF | TGTGCCTGGAGGGGACAGGGGGCGACAGATACGCAGTATTTT
. | . | TRBJ2-7 | TRBV11-2 | CASSLTGYEQYF | TGTGCCAGCAGCTTGACAGGATACGAGCAGTACTTC
. | . | TRBJ2-1 | TRBV27 | CASSPPISGSNNEQFF | TGTGCCAGCAGTCCCCCAATTTCAGGATCAAACAATGAGCAGTTCTTC
. | TRBD2 | TRBJ2-1 | TRBV9 | CASSVSPATSANEQFF | TGTGCCAGCAGCGTATCGCCTGCGACTAGCGCCAATGAGCAGTTCTTC
. | . | TRBJ2-7 | TRBV9 | CASSVEGGEQYF | TGTGCCAGCAGCGTAGAAGGGGGCGAGCAGTACTTC
. | TRBD2 | TRBJ2-4 | TRBV24-1 | CATSDSTGGKVGIQYF | TGTGCCACCAGTGATTCGACGGGGGGGAAGGTCGGCATTCAGTACTTC
. | TRBD1 | TRBJ2-1 | TRBV18 | CASSDRDRGPEQFF | TGTGCCAGCTCCGACCGGGACAGGGGTCCTGAGCAGTTCTTC
few | TRBD2 | TRBJ2-2 | TRBV19 | CASSIQTSGRAMGELFF | TGTGCCAGTAGTATACAGACTAGCGGGAGGGCCATGGGGGAGCTGTTTTTT
few | TRBD2 | TRBJ2-7 | TRBV4-1 | CASRFLAGERYEQYF | TGCGCCAGCAGGTTTCTAGCGGGAGAGCGGTACGAGCAGTACTTC
. | . | TRBJ1-1 | TRBV19 | CASSIRTGGSDTEAFF | TGTGCCAGTAGTATTAGGACGGGGGGCTCAGACACTGAAGCTTTCTTT
. | . | TRBJ1-1 | TRBV27 | CASSFGRVDTEAFF | TGTGCCAGCAGTTTTGGCAGGGTTGACACTGAAGCTTTCTTT
. | TRBD2 | TRBJ2-1 | TRBV6-4 | CASSLGLAGLNEQFF | TGTGCCAGCAGTTTAGGACTAGCGGGACTCAATGAGCAGTTCTTC
. | . | TRBJ2-2 | TRBV5-4 | CASSLEAGLSTGELFF | TGTGCCAGCAGCTTGGAGGCAGGGTTAAGCACCGGGGAGCTGTTTTTT
once | . | TRBJ1-5 | TRBV5-1 | CASSLNREGPQHF | TGCGCCAGCAGCTTAAACAGGGAGGGGCCCCAGCATTTT
. | . | TRBJ2-7 | TRBV28 | CASIRGAGSYEQYF | TGTGCCAGCATCCGGGGGGCAGGGTCCTACGAGCAGTACTTC
once | . | TRBJ1-1 | TRBV2 | CASRRDRDIDTEAFF | TGTGCCAGCAGAAGAGACCGGGACATAGACACTGAAGCTTTCTTT
. | . | TRBJ2-1 | TRBV29-1 | CSVEESGNSYNEQFF | TGCAGCGTTGAAGAGTCCGGGAACTCCTACAATGAGCAGTTCTTC
. | . | TRBJ2-7 | TRBV19 | CASSPSGSAYEQYF | TGTGCCAGTAGTCCCTCCGGGTCCGCCTACGAGCAGTACTTC
. | . | TRBJ1-5 | TRBV19 | CASSGEAGAGNQPQHF | TGTGCCAGTAGTGGGGAAGCGGGGGCGGGCAATCAGCCCCAGCATTTT
. | . | TRBJ2-1 | TRBV5-1 | CASSLLAGPTYNEQFF | TGCGCCAGCAGCTTGTTGGCGGGACCGACCTACAATGAGCAGTTCTTC
. | TRBD1 | TRBJ2-7 | TRBV2 | CASSQQGSSYEQYF | TGTGCCAGCAGCCAACAGGGGTCCTCCTACGAGCAGTACTTC
. | TRBD1 | TRBJ1-6 | TRBV6-4 | CASSDSTGSPISPLHF | TGTGCCAGCAGTGACTCGACAGGGTCCCCTATTTCACCCCTCCACTTT
. | . | TRBJ2-7 | TRBV3-1/TRBV3-2 | CASSPYQGSYEQYF | TGTGCCAGCAGTCCCTATCAGGGCTCCTACGAGCAGTACTTC
. | TRBD1 | TRBJ1-1 | TRBV2 | CASSGRGGNTEAFF | TGTGCCAGCAGCGGGAGAGGGGGCAACACTGAAGCTTTCTTT
. | TRBD1 | TRBJ1-1 | TRBV18 | CASSPSAGGRMNTEAFF | TGTGCCAGCTCACCATCGGCAGGGGGTCGCATGAACACTGAAGCTTTCTTT
once | TRBD1 | TRBJ1-1 | TRBV28 | CASRGATGGKTEAFF | TGTGCCAGCAGGGGAGCTACAGGGGGTAAAACTGAAGCTTTCTTT
. | . | TRBJ2-1 | TRBV5-1 | CASSSMDRTNEQFF | TGCGCCAGCAGCTCGATGGACAGAACCAATGAGCAGTTCTTC
. | TRBD2 | TRBJ2-3 | TRBV19 | CASPHESGLAEGVTDTQYF | TGTGCCAGCCCCCACGAATCGGGACTAGCGGAGGGGGTCACAGATACGCAGTATTTT
. | . | TRBJ1-3 | TRBV7-2 | CASSLSTGGNTIYF | TGTGCCAGCAGCTTATCCACAGGTGGAAACACCATATATTTT